The source of this T cell receptor (beta chain) is a study of CD8 T cells in ankylosing spondylitis. TCRdb re-derived calls from the 5' RACE reads in MiXCR, one entry per CDR3 protein. In the table there are 150,000 to 200,000 distinct CDR3 sequences, 11% of which are singletons. Germline-derived CDR1 and CDR2 are SEHNR and FQNEAQ (reference sequence). Trimming stripped 1 base from V and 6 bases from J, with 12 bases between. There are 14 residues in the CDR3. This clonotype was recorded a few times. Sequenced input: blood, either unsorted or a sorted T cell fraction (not recorded which). This sequence was found in a male donor with ankylosing spondylitis or in good health (not recorded which). The rearrangement links TRBV7-9 to TRBJ1-2; D is ambiguous. The CDR3 sequence is CASSLDRGWDGYTF. In DNA, the CDR3 is TGTGCCAGCAGCTTAGATCGGGGATGGGATGGCTACACCTTC.